This record looks at one TCR beta chain sequence and its context. This CDR3 is built from 13 residues. Germline CDR1 reads SQVTM; CDR2 reads ANQGSEA. Trimming removed 5 bases from V and 5 bases from J; junction bases left unmatched: 7. The data stem from a study of shared clonotypes between healthy human individuals. Study in general: Three plates were used per donor for CD4 naive, three for CD4 memory, two for CD8 naive and one for CD8 memory.

The method was immunoSEQ multiplex PCR; TCRdb's version includes in-frame clones alone and lacks a portion of them. The sample lists around 1.6 million clones, around 98% occurring once. Those who donated were healthy HIV-negative adults, with no recent acute infections or vaccinations reported. All of the donors resided in Nashville, Tennessee, and each was a Caucasian adult. Sequenced material: naive CD4+ T cells sorted from blood. Regarding subset: CD45RA+ positively selected. This clonotype originated in a young man in good health. This chain links TRBV29-1 with TRBJ2-7; 9 nucleotides align to TRBD2. CDR3: CSVRLLAGNEQYF. CDR3 DNA sequence: TGCAGCGTTCGTCTCCTAGCGGGAAACGAGCAGTACTTC.